This passage covers 10 T cell receptor beta chains from one sample sequenced in a study of T cell clonotyping in hematopoietic cell transplantation. The method was immunoSEQ multiplex PCR; TCRdb's version includes in-frame clones alone and lacks a portion of them. The sample carries more than 6,500 clones, around 94% recorded once. The starting material was peripheral blood mononuclear cells, obtained 30 days after allogeneic stem cell transplant. The receptor source for this set is a male patient aged 60 to 75 who had an allogeneic stem cell transplant from an unrelated donor, so T cells may come from the graft donor. Some clones in this sample may be carry-over from other donors' samples.

The chain joins TRBV7-3 to TRBJ2-3; 11 nucleotides line up with TRBD2. Per germline, CDR1 SGHTA and CDR2 FQGTGA. The CDR3 is made up of 14 amino acids. Germline trimming cut 10 bases from V and 2 bases from J; bases unmatched to any gene: 5. The DNA for the CDR3 is TGTGCCACCGGGACTAGCGGTCCCACAGATACGCAGTATTTT. Its protein is CATGTSGPTDTQYF.

The chain employs TRBV4-3 and TRBJ2-1, with 8 bases identical to TRBD2. J was trimmed by 10 bases and V by 0 bases; bases with no gene match: 17. The CDR3 has 18 amino acids. In germline, CDR1 is LGHNA, CDR2 YSLEER. CDR3 protein: CASSQDRVAGISTYEQFF. In DNA form, the CDR3 reads TGCGCCAGCAGCCAAGATCGGGTAGCGGGAATTAGTACTTACGAGCAGTTCTTC.

The chain links TRBV4-1 to TRBJ2-7; D call uncertain. V was pared by 0 bases and J by 2 bases, with 14 bases between. In germline, CDR1 is MGHRA, CDR2 YSYEKL. This CDR3 region has 16 residues. CDR3 sequence (DNA): TGCGCCAGCAGCCAAGATCCCCCCGGATTAGCCTACGAGCAGTACTTC. This encodes CASSQDPPGLAYEQYF.

The genes are TRBV19 and TRBJ2-1; TRBD2 aligns across 12 bases. V gave up 5 bases and J gave up 8 bases; unmatched junction bases: 10. The CDR3 loop spans 16 amino acids. From germline, CDR1 is LNHDA and CDR2 SQIVND (reference sequence). CDR3 region: CASSPPRLAGVDEQFF. As DNA, the CDR3 is TGTGCCAGTAGTCCCCCAAGACTAGCGGGAGTCGATGAGCAGTTCTTC. Variable domain in full (rest from reference TRBV19 and TRBJ2-1): DGGITQSPKYLFRKEGQNVTLSCEQNLNHDAMYWYRQDPGQGLRLIYYSQIVNDFQKGDIAEGYSVSREKKESFPLTVTSAQKNPTAFYLCASSPPRLAGVDEQFFGPGTRLTVL.

This clone was seen only once. CDR3 nucleotide sequence: TGCGCCAGCAGCTTGGAACGCGGCTATGAGCAGTTCTTC. Protein product: CASSLERGYEQFF. V is TRBV5-1 and J is TRBJ2-1; D is unclear. The CDR3 spans 13 residues. Germline V gene data show CDR1 as SGHRS and CDR2 as YFSETQ. V dropped 0 bases and J dropped 8 bases, with 9 bases sitting between them.

The sample holds a few counts of this clone. V is TRBV19 and J is TRBJ2-7; 8 bases map to TRBD2. CDR3 size: 17 residues. V trimming: 2 bases; J trimming: 2 bases; junction bases outside the gene matches: 11. The V gene's germline CDR1 is LNHDA and CDR2 SQIVND (reference sequence). The CDR3 DNA sequence: TGTGCCAGTAGTATAAGGGGCCGGGAGGGGCTACCCTACGAGCAGTACTTC. This sequence encodes CASSIRGREGLPYEQYF.

This chain joins TRBV6-4 and TRBJ2-3; 10 bases match TRBD2. V shed 5 bases and J 8 bases; nucleotides not matched to a gene: 7. Germline V gene data show CDR1 as MRHNA and CDR2 as SNTAGT. The CDR3 loop spans 14 amino acids. The CDR3 nucleotides are TGTGCCAGCAGTCTCCTAGCGGGAGCACGTACGCAGTATTTT. This encodes CASSLLAGARTQYF.

This clone was picked up one time. The chain employs TRBV5-1 and TRBJ1-2; possible D gene TRBD1, 5 bases. CDR3 size: 15 residues. Germline V gene data show CDR1 as SGHRS and CDR2 as YFSETQ. The V end was cut by 6 bases, the J end by 1 base, with 16 bases between. CDR3 in amino acids: CASKIGEYVNYGYTF. In DNA, the CDR3 is TGCGCCAGCAAGATAGGGGAATACGTTAACTATGGCTACACCTTC.

CDR3 DNA: TGTGCCAGTAGTATCCAGACAGGGGTCGAGCAGTACTTC. It specifies CASSIQTGVEQYF. V and J are TRBV19 and TRBJ2-7, with 8 bases aligning to TRBD1. This CDR3 has 13 residues. Germline V lookup: CDR1 LNHDA, CDR2 SQIVND (reference sequence). J gave up 6 bases and V 3 bases, and 4 bases lay outside the gene matches.

The V call is TRBV6-5, the J call TRBJ2-7, with D tentatively TRBD1 (6 bases). V was clipped by 6 bases and J by 7 bases, with 10 bases between them. The CDR3 contains 11 residues. Germline CDR1 is MNHEY and CDR2 is SVGAGI. This CDR3 reads CASRNTGEQYF. The CDR3 DNA reads as TGTGCCAGCAGAAATACAGGGGAGCAGTACTTC.